This entry describes one T cell receptor beta chain. The source of the sample is a study of T cell responses to AZD1222 COVID-19 vaccine. The germline V and J ends were trimmed by 3 bases and 8 bases, with 9 bases remaining between them. Germline V CDR1 and CDR2: KGHDR, SFDVKD. The CDR3 is 13 amino acids. Sequenced by immunoSEQ multiplex PCR; TCRdb stores in-frame clones only, minus some. The sample has about 120,000 clones; about 85% are singletons. Sample: peripheral blood, taken on day 0 of AZD1222 vaccination. The rearrangement joins TRBV24-1 to TRBJ1-4; no reliable D call. The receptor comes from an adult in good health. CDR3 in DNA: TGTGCCACCAGTGATCCAGAGATCGAAAAACTGTTTTTT. Its translation: CATSDPEIEKLFF.